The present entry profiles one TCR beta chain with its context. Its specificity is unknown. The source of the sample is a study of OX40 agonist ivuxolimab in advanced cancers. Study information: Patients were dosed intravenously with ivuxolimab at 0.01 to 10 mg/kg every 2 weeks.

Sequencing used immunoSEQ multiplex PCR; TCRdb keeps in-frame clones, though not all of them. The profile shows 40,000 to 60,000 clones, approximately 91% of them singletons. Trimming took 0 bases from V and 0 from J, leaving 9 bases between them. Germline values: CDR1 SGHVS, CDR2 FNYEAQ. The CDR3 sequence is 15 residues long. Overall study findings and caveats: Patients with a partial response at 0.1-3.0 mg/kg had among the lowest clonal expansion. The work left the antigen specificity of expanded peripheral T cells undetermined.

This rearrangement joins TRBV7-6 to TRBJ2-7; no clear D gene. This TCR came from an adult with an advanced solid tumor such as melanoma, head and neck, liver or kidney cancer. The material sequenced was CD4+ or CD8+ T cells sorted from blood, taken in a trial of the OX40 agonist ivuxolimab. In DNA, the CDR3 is TGTGCCAGCAGCTTAGCGTTGGCTAGCTCCTACGAGCAGTACTTC. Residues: CASSLALASSYEQYF.